This T cell receptor (beta chain) is from a study of blood T cell repertoires in COVID-19. Overall study context: Sites across the United States, Italy and Spain contributed samples from acute and convalescent COVID-19. PBMCs, B-cell-depleted T cells, or T cells were the source of the cDNA or gDNA that made up the material.

Authors' analysis steps: Reference gene primer amplification yielded estimated nucleated cell counts. Using immunoSEQ multiplex PCR, the repertoire was profiled, and TCRdb retains in-frame clones only, with some absent. V and J calls and clone size are as listed in that table; D and trimming were resolved from the DNA. The sample includes tens of thousands of clones, over 70% of them seen just once. This clone turned up a few times. The TCR sequence derives from a woman in her sixties or seventies with acute or convalescent COVID-19. The sequenced sample consisted of peripheral blood.

The CDR3 protein is CASSAPGQNSPLHF. CDR3 DNA sequence: TGTGCCAGCAGTGCCCCCGGACAGAATTCACCCCTCCACTTT. The chain recombines TRBV28 with TRBJ1-6, with D perhaps matching TRBD1 (6 bases). In germline, CDR1 is MDHEN, CDR2 SYDVKM. Trimming shortened V by 5 bases and J by 7 bases, and 12 bases separated the two germline ends. The length of the CDR3 is 14 residues.